This T cell receptor (beta chain) was documented in a study of blood T cell repertoires in COVID-19. Repertoires were generated with immunoSEQ multiplex PCR, while TCRdb's copy carries only in-frame clones and drops some. The table has more than 50,000 clones, less than 85% seen once. This CDR3 spans 16 amino acids. Deletions cut 1 base from V and 4 bases from J, with 17 bases between. Germline-derived CDR1 and CDR2 are SGHRS and YFSETQ. The chain links TRBV5-1 to TRBJ1-2; a possible D gene is TRBD1 (6 bases). The receptor was derived from an older woman with acute or convalescent COVID-19. Material for sequencing was peripheral blood. The CDR3 region has the DNA TGCGCCAGCAGCTTGTTTTCCGGACAGAAGGCCTATGGCTACACCTTC. It is translated as CASSLFSGQKAYGYTF.